Below are 20 T cell receptor beta chains sequenced from a single sample in a study of patients and donors after allogeneic stem cell transplantation. One entry per CDR3 protein, called by TCRdb with MiXCR from the RT-PCR reads. The table lists roughly 880,000 distinct CDR3 sequences, more than 15% of them singletons. Sequencing was carried out using blood, either unsorted or a sorted T cell fraction (not recorded which). The source is a human donor who was either an allogeneic HSCT recipient or a stem cell or donor lymphocyte infusion donor (not recorded which). It is not recorded whose cells these are; they may come from a transplant donor.

The rearrangement links TRBV12-3 or TRBV12-4 to TRBJ2-1; TRBD2 aligns across 8 bases. The trim removed 3 bases at V and 7 bases at J, leaving 8 bases unmatched. The CDR3 spans 15 residues. As DNA, the CDR3 is TGTGCCAGCAGTTTTCCCGGACTAGCTGGTAATGAGCAGTTCTTC. Translating it yields CASSFPGLAGNEQFF.

This clonotype was seen only a few times. CDR3 sequence reads: CASSQDLAGKTQYF. The CDR3 nucleotides are TGCGCCAGCAGCCAAGATCTAGCGGGGAAAACGCAGTATTTT. The genes are TRBV4-3 and TRBJ2-3; TRBD2 matches 9 bases. Germline V gene data show CDR1 as LGHNA and CDR2 as YSLEER. The ends lost 0 bases at V and 9 bases at J; junction bases unmatched: 4. The CDR3 has 14 residues.

This clonotype was observed a few times. The genes are TRBV10-1 and TRBJ1-5; D is ambiguous. This CDR3 has 19 amino acids. With 3 bases removed from V and 6 bases from J, the gap between germline ends came to 27 bases. Germline V CDR1 and CDR2: WNHNN, SYGVQD (reference sequence). The CDR3 sequence is CASSDRFGEKDRSGQPQHF. The DNA of the CDR3 is TGCGCCAGCAGTGATCGGTTCGGGGAAAAGGACCGCTCCGGTCAGCCCCAGCATTTT.

This clonotype was detected only a few times. The chain carries TRBV6-5 and TRBJ1-2, with D unresolved. The germline CDR1 and CDR2 sequences are MNHEY and SVGAGI. This CDR3 is 15 amino acids long. V dropped 4 bases and J dropped 2 bases, with 14 bases sitting between them. CDR3 region: CASSSPTDGNYGYTF. The CDR3 DNA reads as TGTGCCAGCAGTTCCCCCACGGACGGAAACTATGGCTACACCTTC.

This clonotype has more than one count but fewer than ten. This chain uses TRBV30 with TRBJ1-2; D unclear. This CDR3 is built from 12 residues. V was shortened by 0 bases and J by 8 bases, with 10 bases between the two germline ends. Looked up from germline, CDR1 is GTSNPN and CDR2 is SVGIG (reference sequence). The CDR3 protein is CAWSVLGEGYTF. CDR3 in DNA: TGTGCCTGGAGTGTCCTTGGAGAAGGCTACACCTTC.

There are a few counts of this clonotype. The chain joins TRBV5-1 to TRBJ2-7; TRBD2 aligns across 8 bases. V trimming: 4 bases; J trimming: 6 bases; junction bases outside the gene matches: 12. From germline, CDR1 is SGHRS and CDR2 YFSETQ. The CDR3 is 15 amino acids. The DNA for the CDR3 is TGCGCCAGCAGCCCGGGGACTAGACCGGCCCCCGAGCAGTACTTC. Its protein product is CASSPGTRPAPEQYF.

The CDR3 here is CASGRVGANVLTF. CDR3 nucleotides: TGTGCCAGCGGGCGGGTTGGGGCCAACGTCCTGACTTTC. This chain connects TRBV9 to TRBJ2-6; TRBD2 might be the D (5 bases). The germline V gene encodes CDR1 SGDLS and CDR2 YYNGEE. The CDR3 sequence is 13 residues long. V lost 7 bases and J lost 3, with 8 bases in between.

The chain joins TRBV20-1 to TRBJ2-1; D remains ambiguous. V lost 0 bases and J lost 5, with 8 bases in between. There are 13 residues in the CDR3. In germline, CDR1 is DFQATT, CDR2 SNEGSKA (reference sequence). The CDR3 DNA reads as TGCAGTGCTAGAGATAAGAGGAACAATGAGCAGTTCTTC. Translating gives CSARDKRNNEQFF.

This clonotype has more than one count but fewer than ten. CDR3 protein: CSVDGADLTDTQYF. The CDR3 DNA is TGCAGCGTTGACGGAGCGGACCTCACAGATACGCAGTATTTT. The chain is built from TRBV29-1 and TRBJ2-3; D may be TRBD2 (5 bases). The CDR3 is 14 residues long. Germline CDR1 reads SQVTM; CDR2 reads ANQGSEA. The V end was cut by 3 bases, the J end by 2 bases, with 12 bases between.

This clonotype has only a few counts. The chain is built from TRBV12-3 or TRBV12-4 and TRBJ2-7; D is unresolved. CDR3 size: 16 residues. V lost 2 bases, J lost 0 bases, and 14 bases lay in between. The CDR3 bases are TGTGCCAGCAGTTTAATTGCCGGCTTAAGCTCCTACGAGCAGTACTTC. Translation: CASSLIAGLSSYEQYF.

This rearrangement joins TRBV28 to TRBJ2-7; no clear D gene. The germline gives CDR1 MDHEN, CDR2 SYDVKM. Trimming removed 2 bases at V and 2 bases at J, with 13 bases between. The CDR3 spans 15 residues. CDR3 residues: CASSLDRPIPYEQYF. Here the CDR3 DNA reads TGTGCCAGCAGTTTAGACCGGCCCATCCCCTACGAGCAGTACTTC.

The rearrangement uses TRBV20-1 and TRBJ2-3; D is possibly TRBD1 (5 bases). Trimming stripped 5 bases from V and 8 bases from J, with 8 bases between. The CDR3 has 10 residues. Germline CDR1 and CDR2: DFQATT and SNEGSKA (reference sequence). CDR3 DNA sequence: TGCAGTGCTCGACAGACTACGCAGTATTTT. Protein sequence: CSARQTTQYF.

The rearrangement links TRBV29-1 to TRBJ2-7, with D uncertain. Trimming stripped 0 bases from V and 5 bases from J, with 11 bases between. The CDR3 consists of 13 residues. The germline gives CDR1 SQVTM, CDR2 ANQGSEA. The CDR3 loop reads CSVEDGGVHEQYF. In DNA form, the CDR3 reads TGCAGCGTTGAAGATGGTGGGGTCCACGAGCAGTACTTC.

This clonotype came up many times. The V and J genes are TRBV7-9 and TRBJ2-1; TRBD2 aligns across 11 bases. Germline trimming cut 5 bases from V and 7 bases from J; bases unmatched to any gene: 10. CDR1 and CDR2 from the germline V gene are SEHNR and FQNEAQ (reference sequence). The CDR3 extends over 16 amino acids. The CDR3 DNA is TGTGCCAGCAGCCTCCTGTTAGCGGGAGGGCCGAATGAGCAGTTCTTC. The encoded protein is CASSLLLAGGPNEQFF.

This sequence joins TRBV24-1 and TRBJ2-1; D gene ambiguous. V was cut by 8 bases and J by 4 bases, with 8 bases left in between. Per germline, CDR1 KGHDR and CDR2 SFDVKD. The CDR3 runs to 12 residues. For the CDR3, the DNA is TGTGCCACCAACGCCGGTTACAATGAGCAGTTCTTC. Residues: CATNAGYNEQFF.

V usage is TRBV5-1 and J usage is TRBJ2-1; D is ambiguous. The V gene lost 1 base and the J gene lost 5 bases, with 16 bases spanning the gap. CDR1 SGHRS and CDR2 YFSETQ come from the germline V gene. The CDR3 consists of 16 residues. The CDR3 nucleotides are TGCGCCAGCAGCTTGACTCGGTCTTGGGGTAACAATGAGCAGTTCTTC. Residues: CASSLTRSWGNNEQFF.

The table lists this clonotype with a few counts. The V and J genes are TRBV15 and TRBJ2-2; 8 bases line up with TRBD2. The CDR3 runs 16 residues. V lost 2 bases to trimming and J lost 6 bases; unmatched junction nucleotides: 8. Germline assignment: CDR1 LNHNV and CDR2 YYDKDF (reference sequence). CDR3 DNA: TGTGCCACCAGCAGACTAAGACTAGCGAGCCCCGGGGAGCTGTTTTTT. Translating gives CATSRLRLASPGELFF.

The V call is TRBV20-1, the J call TRBJ2-3; TRBD2 agrees at 8 bases. This CDR3 has 14 residues. The V gene's germline CDR1 is DFQATT and CDR2 SNEGSKA (reference sequence). With 6 bases clipped from V and 5 bases from J, the junction kept 10 bases outside the gene matches. This CDR3 reads CSAKRESKGDTQYF. The DNA for the CDR3 is TGCAGTGCCAAGCGGGAGTCGAAAGGAGATACGCAGTATTTT.

This chain connects TRBV4-1 to TRBJ1-1; D gene unclear. Germline-derived CDR1 and CDR2 are MGHRA and YSYEKL. The V gene lost 2 bases and the J gene lost 8 bases, with 9 bases spanning the gap. CDR3 length: 12 amino acids. The chain's CDR3 is CASSQIRGEAFF. As DNA, the CDR3 is TGCGCCAGCAGCCAAATAAGAGGGGAAGCTTTCTTT.

The CDR3 DNA reads as TGTGCCAGCAGTTTAGTGGTTGGCCAGCGGGAGGCTAAAGATACGCAGTATTTT. Protein: CASSLVVGQREAKDTQYF. The chain has TRBV27 and TRBJ2-3, with 9 positions matching TRBD2. The CDR3 is 18 residues long. The germline gives CDR1 MNHEY, CDR2 SMNVEV (reference sequence). The V gene end was trimmed by 2 bases and the J gene end by 5 bases; junction bases not matched to a gene: 14.